The 3 T cell receptor beta chains below all came from one sample that was sequenced in a study of cytomegalovirus exposure and HLA in healthy donors. TCRdb keeps only in-frame clones here, not all; method: immunoSEQ multiplex PCR. Of 260,000 or so clones in the sample, around 87% were seen once. The specimen was PBMCs. The receptors come from a woman in her late teens or twenties in good health and CMV-seronegative.

The CDR3 loop is CASSPRVLSYEQYF. Here the CDR3 DNA reads TGTGCCAGCAGCCCCAGGGTTCTTAGCTACGAGCAGTACTTC. The chain recombines TRBV5-5 with TRBJ2-7; TRBD1 is a possible D gene (5 bases). Germline V CDR1 and CDR2: SGHKS, YYEKEE (reference sequence). Trimming removed 4 bases from V and 3 bases from J, with 14 bases in between. The CDR3 loop spans 14 amino acids.

This chain joins TRBV28 and TRBJ1-2; 8 bases are shared with TRBD1. The V gene end was trimmed by 7 bases and the J gene end by 4 bases; junction bases not matched to a gene: 14. Germline CDR1 is MDHEN and CDR2 is SYDVKM. The CDR3 extends over 16 amino acids. The CDR3 coding sequence is TGTGCCAGCACGGTTGGGACAGGACGTACATTCTATGGCTACACCTTC. Protein sequence: CASTVGTGRTFYGYTF.

The CDR3 DNA reads as TGTGCCAGCGTACAACTGCCGGGGAATGAGCAGTTCTTC. It specifies CASVQLPGNEQFF. This chain uses TRBV6-5 with TRBJ2-1; weak D call: TRBD2 (5 bases). The CDR3 covers 13 residues. The ends were cut back, 8 bases at V and 7 bases at J, with 15 bases in the middle. Germline V gives CDR1 MNHEY, CDR2 SVGAGI.